One sample yielded the 22 T cell receptor beta chains listed below, sequenced in a study of blood T cell repertoires in COVID-19. TCRdb's table, derived via immunoSEQ multiplex PCR, lists solely in-frame clones and lacks some. This table has fewer than 100,000 clones, more than 75% appearing once. The sequenced sample consisted of peripheral blood. These receptors came from a human donor in a cohort sampled during active COVID-19.

This clone occurred a few times. This chain uses TRBV3-1 (or the pseudogene TRBV3-2) with TRBJ2-1, with 11 bases that match TRBD2. Germline values: CDR1 LGHDT, CDR2 YNNKEL (reference sequence). The length of the CDR3 is 16 residues. Trimming cost V 3 bases and J 9 bases; bases outside gene matches: 10. The CDR3 nucleotides read TGTGCCAGCAGCCAGCTAGCGGGAGGCCCATTCGCTGAGCAGTTCTTC. It is translated as CASSQLAGGPFAEQFF.

This clone occurred once. The J gene is TRBJ1-6, the V gene TRBV12-3 or TRBV12-4, with D unclear. V lost 2 bases and J 18 bases, leaving 14 bases between the germline ends. The CDR3 is 12 amino acids. CDR3 protein: CASSLIGAHPHF. CDR3 bases: TGTGCCAGCAGTTTAATCGGTGCCCACCCCCACTTT.

This clone came up once. V and J are TRBV25-1 and TRBJ2-2; 8 nucleotides align to TRBD2. Trimming took 4 bases from V and 4 from J; bases not matched to a gene: 5. This CDR3 contains 15 residues. The germline V gene encodes CDR1 MGHDK and CDR2 SYGVNS. Here the CDR3 reads CASSVGRASTGELFF. The CDR3 DNA sequence: TGTGCCAGCAGTGTCGGGAGGGCCTCCACCGGGGAGCTGTTTTTT.

This chain joins TRBV7-8 and TRBJ2-4, with D perhaps matching TRBD2 (5 bases). V gave up 1 base and J gave up 7 bases, with 14 bases separating them. The CDR3 loop spans 15 amino acids. Germline values: CDR1 SGHVS, CDR2 FQNEAQ. This CDR3 is CASSLVSGLRNIQYF. The CDR3 DNA reads TGTGCCAGCAGCTTAGTGAGCGGCCTCCGGAACATTCAGTACTTC.

The V call is TRBV19, the J call TRBJ1-2; no definite D call. The V end was cut by 7 bases, the J end by 5 bases, with 14 bases between. CDR3 length equals 13 residues. Germline-derived CDR1 and CDR2 are LNHDA and SQIVND (reference sequence). The CDR3 nucleotides read TGTGCCAGTAAATCCCTAACGGTTTATGGCTACACCTTC. Translated, it gives CASKSLTVYGYTF.

The chain combines TRBV6-2 or TRBV6-3 with TRBJ2-7, with TRBD2 matching 7 bases. The CDR3 totals 14 residues. CDR1 MNHEY and CDR2 SVGEGT come from the germline V gene. The J segment lost 7 bases and the V segment lost 6 bases, leaving 12 bases of the junction unmatched. The CDR3 loop reads CASSRPGLGLEQYF. CDR3 sequence (DNA): TGTGCCAGCAGCCGCCCCGGACTAGGTTTGGAGCAGTACTTC.

CDR3 region: CASTQGGNTEAFF. The CDR3 region has the DNA TGTGCCAGCACACAGGGGGGGAACACTGAAGCTTTCTTT. The chain carries TRBV2 and TRBJ1-1; TRBD1 matches 8 bases. The germline gives CDR1 SNHLY, CDR2 FYNNEI. V shed 7 bases, J shed 1 base, and the junction held 2 bases outside the gene matches. The CDR3 has 13 residues.

The chain joins TRBV28 to TRBJ2-5; D ambiguous. Germline CDR1 and CDR2: MDHEN and SYDVKM. This CDR3 comprises 13 residues. Trimming removed 0 bases at V and 2 bases at J, with 4 bases between. The CDR3 DNA reads TGTGCCAGCAGTTTATGGCAGCAAGAGACCCAGTACTTC. Amino acid sequence: CASSLWQQETQYF. The complete variable domain, with remaining parts taken from reference TRBV28 and TRBJ2-5, reads DVKVTQSSRYLVKRTGEKVFLECVQDMDHENMFWYRQDPGLGLRLIYFSYDVKMKEKGDIPEGYSVSREKKERFSLILESASTNQTSMYLCASSLWQQETQYFGPGTRLLVL.

This clone has more than one count but fewer than ten. V gene TRBV7-9 combines with J gene TRBJ1-6; 8 bases are shared with TRBD1. The CDR3 has 14 amino acids. Unmatched junction bases numbered 5, after V lost 7 bases and J lost 6 bases. CDR1 and CDR2 (germline): SEHNR, FQNEAQ (reference sequence). The CDR3 DNA follows: TGTGCCAGCACCTGGACAGGGTCTAATTCACCCCTCCACTTT. Translated, it gives CASTWTGSNSPLHF.

The J gene is TRBJ2-2, the V gene TRBV5-1, with 9 bases fitting TRBD2. The junction had 12 bases not matched to a gene; V was cut back by 3 bases and J by 9 bases. The CDR3 is 16 residues long. Germline V CDR1 and CDR2: SGHRS, YFSETQ. CDR3 nucleotides: TGCGCCAGCAGCTCTATTCAGCGGGAGGCGTTTTGGGAGCTGTTTTTT. Translation: CASSSIQREAFWELFF.

This chain connects TRBV2 to TRBJ2-5, with 7 positions matching TRBD2. CDR1 and CDR2 (germline): SNHLY, FYNNEI. The CDR3 is made up of 14 amino acids. V shed 6 bases and J 5 bases; nucleotides not matched to a gene: 9. As DNA, the CDR3 is TGTGCCAGCAGCACCTCCGGGGAGGGTGAGACCCAGTACTTC. It yields the protein CASSTSGEGETQYF.

The sample holds one count of this clone. The rearrangement joins TRBV6-2 or TRBV6-3 to TRBJ2-1; the D gene is possibly TRBD1 (5 bases). V dropped 4 bases and J dropped 7 bases, with 11 bases sitting between them. CDR1 is MNHEY, CDR2 SVGEGT, per germline. This CDR3 contains 13 residues. In nucleotides, the CDR3 is TGTGCCAGCAGTTTTCTGGACACGAATGAGCAGTTCTTC. The encoded protein is CASSFLDTNEQFF.

In this sample, this clone turned up once. The chain links TRBV2 to TRBJ2-7; TRBD2 matches at 14 bases. Germline CDR1 and CDR2: SNHLY and FYNNEI. Trimming cost V 3 bases and J 5 bases; bases outside gene matches: 9. The CDR3 sequence is 17 residues long. CDR3 in amino acids: CASSDPGLAGAGDEQYF. CDR3 nucleotide sequence: TGTGCCAGCAGTGACCCGGGACTAGCGGGAGCGGGCGACGAGCAGTACTTC. The full variable domain, completed using reference TRBV2 and TRBJ2-7, is EPEVTQTPSHQVTQMGQEVILRCVPISNHLYFYWYRQILGQKVEFLVSFYNNEISEKSEIFDDQFSVERPDGSNFTLKIRSTKLEDSAMYFCASSDPGLAGAGDEQYFGPGTRLTVT.

The chain employs TRBV28 and TRBJ1-1, with D unresolved. The CDR3 consists of 14 residues. CDR1 is MDHEN, CDR2 SYDVKM, per germline. V lost 2 bases and J lost 1, with 8 bases in between. The CDR3 is CASSLDTRNTEAFF. In DNA, the CDR3 is TGTGCCAGCAGTTTAGACACCCGGAACACTGAAGCTTTCTTT.

The chain employs TRBV28 and TRBJ2-5; 8 bases are shared with TRBD1. The V gene end was trimmed by 5 bases and the J gene end by 5 bases; junction bases not matched to a gene: 4. The germline V gene has CDR1 MDHEN and CDR2 SYDVKM. The CDR3 is 13 amino acids. The chain's CDR3 is CASSRQGWETQYF. The CDR3, as DNA: TGTGCCAGCAGTCGACAGGGGTGGGAGACCCAGTACTTC. Using reference TRBV28 and TRBJ2-5 for the parts outside the CDR3, the full variable domain is DVKVTQSSRYLVKRTGEKVFLECVQDMDHENMFWYRQDPGLGLRLIYFSYDVKMKEKGDIPEGYSVSREKKERFSLILESASTNQTSMYLCASSRQGWETQYFGPGTRLLVL.

This chain uses TRBV10-2 with TRBJ1-2; 7 bases map to TRBD1. Germline CDR1 and CDR2: WSHSY and SAAADI. The ends lost 6 bases at V and 1 base at J; junction bases unmatched: 2. This CDR3 is 13 amino acids long. The CDR3: CASSGTDNYGYTF. The DNA of the CDR3 is TGCGCCAGCAGCGGGACAGATAACTATGGCTACACCTTC.

In this sample, this clone turned up once. This CDR3 reads CASSLGQTEAFF. The CDR3 coding sequence is TGCGCCAGCAGCTTGGGGCAAACTGAAGCTTTCTTT. The chain has TRBV5-1 and TRBJ1-1, with D unresolved. CDR1 and CDR2 from the germline V gene are SGHRS and YFSETQ. V was cut by 0 bases and J by 5 bases, with 5 bases left in between. The CDR3 is 12 residues long.

The chain has TRBV27 and TRBJ1-5, with D possibly being TRBD1 (6 bases). Germline assignment: CDR1 MNHEY and CDR2 SMNVEV (reference sequence). The CDR3 totals 13 residues. Deletions cut 6 bases from V and 6 bases from J, with 12 bases between. The CDR3 sequence is CASSPQGTQPQHF. The CDR3, as DNA: TGTGCCAGCAGCCCTCAGGGGACTCAGCCCCAGCATTTT.

The V gene is TRBV25-1, the J gene TRBJ2-1; D not certain. Trimming pared 6 bases from V and 12 bases from J, leaving 18 bases between. This CDR3 comprises 13 residues. Per the germline V gene, CDR1 is MGHDK and CDR2 is SYGVNS. CDR3 coding DNA: TGTGCCAGCAGAACCGATTCCACGAACTTGCAGTTCTTC. It encodes CASRTDSTNLQFF.

The rearrangement joins TRBV29-1 to TRBJ1-2; TRBD1 is a possible D gene (6 bases). Germline CDR1 reads SQVTM; CDR2 reads ANQGSEA. Trimming shortened V by 7 bases and J by 7 bases, and 19 bases separated the two germline ends. The length of the CDR3 is 13 residues. CDR3 nucleotide sequence: TGCAGCGCCACCCTGGGGGCTGGGGCTGGCTACACCTTC. Translating it yields CSATLGAGAGYTF.

The rearrangement uses TRBV3-1 (or the pseudogene TRBV3-2) and TRBJ2-1; tentatively, D is TRBD2 (5 bases). The CDR3 runs to 15 residues. V lost 0 bases to trimming and J lost 2 bases, with 8 bases between them. Per germline, CDR1 LGHDT and CDR2 YNNKEL (reference sequence). The CDR3 protein is CASSQDNSAYNEQFF. The CDR3 DNA is TGTGCCAGCAGCCAAGATAATAGCGCCTACAATGAGCAGTTCTTC.

This sequence joins TRBV5-1 and TRBJ2-6; tentative D call: TRBD1 (5 bases). Between the trimmed V and J ends, which lost 4 bases and 8 bases, there was a span of 13 bases. CDR1 and CDR2 from the germline V gene are SGHRS and YFSETQ. The CDR3 is 14 amino acids. CDR3 DNA sequence: TGCGCCAGCAGCACCCAGGCAGGGTCCAACGTCCTGACTTTC. This gives the protein CASSTQAGSNVLTF.